This T cell receptor (beta chain) emerged from a study of control samples from healthy donors and cancer patients. TCRdb keeps only in-frame clones here, not all; method: immunoSEQ multiplex PCR. The sample has about 22,000 clones, around 83% seen once; the top ten hold around a quarter. This CDR3 is built from 13 residues. Germline V gives CDR1 MNHEY, CDR2 SVGAGI. V was pared by 6 bases and J by 3 bases, with 11 bases between. The genes are TRBV6-5 and TRBJ1-1; D uncertain. Sequenced material: PBMCs. This TCR came from a man aged 55 to 70 with head and neck cancer. CDR3 sequence reads: CASRRTVYTEAFF. The CDR3 coding sequence is TGTGCCAGCAGGCGAACAGTTTACACTGAAGCTTTCTTT.